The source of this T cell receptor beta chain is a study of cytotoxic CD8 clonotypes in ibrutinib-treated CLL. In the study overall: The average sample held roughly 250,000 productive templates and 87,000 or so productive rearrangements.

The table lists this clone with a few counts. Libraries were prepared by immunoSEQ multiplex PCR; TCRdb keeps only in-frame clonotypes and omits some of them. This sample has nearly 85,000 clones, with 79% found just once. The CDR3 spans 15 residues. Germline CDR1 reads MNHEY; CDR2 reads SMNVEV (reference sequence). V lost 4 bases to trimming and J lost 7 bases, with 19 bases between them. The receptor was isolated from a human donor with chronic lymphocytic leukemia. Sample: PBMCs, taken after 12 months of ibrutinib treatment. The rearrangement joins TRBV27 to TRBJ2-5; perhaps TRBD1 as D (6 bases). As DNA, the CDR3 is TGTGCCAGCAGTTCGGGGCTAGGGGCCAGGGGGACCCAGTACTTC. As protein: CASSSGLGARGTQYF.